Listed below are T cell receptor beta chains from one sample, sequenced in a study of T cell repertoires in cytomegalovirus infection. For these TCRs, the target antigens are not known. TCRdb reprocessed the reads with MiXCR, giving one entry per CDR3 protein. The sample contains about 770,000 distinct CDR3 sequences, 25% to 35% of which appear only once. Specimen: cultured CD8+ T cells from PBMCs, collected from culture after CMV antigen stimulation. The source is a human donor in good health (CMV status not recorded). Some clones in this sample may be carry-over from other donors' samples. CDR3s include the opening cysteine and the closing phenylalanine or tryptophan. D genes are given only for firm matches. Where a row states a size, it is once, few, many or the class of an expanded clone; other rows omit it.

v_gene	abundance	j_gene	d_gene	CDR3nt	CDR3aa
TRBV13	once	TRBJ1-1	NA	TGTGCCAGCCGGCTCCGGGGGGAAGCTTTCTTT	CASRLRGEAFF
TRBV7-6	many	TRBJ2-1	NA	TGTGCCAGCAGCTTAGGGGGTTGGGGGAATGAGCAGTTCTTC	CASSLGGWGNEQFF
TRBV11-2	NA	TRBJ2-2	TRBD1	TGTGCCAGCAGCTGGTGGGGACAGGAGAACACCGGGGAGCTGTTTTTT	CASSWWGQENTGELFF
TRBV7-2	many	TRBJ1-5	NA	TGTGCCAGCAGCCCCAGATCTGACAGATCCAGAGTCAATCAGCCCCAGCATTTT	CASSPRSDRSRVNQPQHF
TRBV5-1	once	TRBJ2-1	TRBD1	TGCGCCAGCAGCTCTCACGGGACAGGTACCTACAATGAGCAGTTCTTC	CASSSHGTGTYNEQFF
TRBV12-3/TRBV12-4	few	TRBJ1-4	NA	TGTGCCAGCAGTCCTACTGGAGGGCAACTGTTTTTT	CASSPTGGQLFF
TRBV7-3	many	TRBJ2-3	NA	TGTGCCAGCAGCTTAAAAGCGGGCCGTGGGGATACGCAGTATTTT	CASSLKAGRGDTQYF
TRBV9	NA	TRBJ2-2	TRBD1	TGTGCCAGCAGCGGGGGGGGACAGGGTCCCACCGGGGAGCTGTTTTTT	CASSGGGQGPTGELFF
TRBV4-2	few	TRBJ2-5	TRBD2	TGTGCCAGCAGCCAAGATCGGGTTAGCGGGGGGTATCAAGGGACCCAGTACTTC	CASSQDRVSGGYQGTQYF
TRBV27	few	TRBJ2-1	TRBD2	TGTGCCAGCGGAGGACTAGCGGGGGGCAATGAGCAGTTCTTC	CASGGLAGGNEQFF
TRBV12-3/TRBV12-4	NA	TRBJ1-2	TRBD1	TGTGCCAGCAGCCCCGGACAGGGGATGAACTATGGCTACACCTTC	CASSPGQGMNYGYTF
TRBV10-1	few	TRBJ2-1	TRBD2	TGCGCCAGCAGTGAGTCGAAGACTAGCGGCCGATCCTACAATGAGCAGTTCTTC	CASSESKTSGRSYNEQFF
TRBV7-9	few	TRBJ1-1	TRBD1	TGTGCCAGCAGCTCGCCCTCGACAGGGCCAGACACTGAAGCTTTCTTT	CASSSPSTGPDTEAFF
TRBV10-3	NA	TRBJ2-2	TRBD1	TGTGCCATCAGATCCGGGACAGATTATACCGGGGAGCTGTTTTTT	CAIRSGTDYTGELFF
TRBV2	few	TRBJ1-2	NA	TGTGCCAGCAGTGCGGCCAGGGACTATGGCTACACCTTC	CASSAARDYGYTF
TRBV7-6	NA	TRBJ1-1	NA	TGTGCCAGCAGCTTAGAATCTTGGCAGGAGGCTTTCTTT	CASSLESWQEAFF
TRBV6-6	NA	TRBJ1-4	TRBD1	TGTGCCAGCAGGGGACCGGGACAGGCCGCGAGATGGACTAATGAAAAACTGTTTTTT	CASRGPGQAARWTNEKLFF
TRBV20-1	NA	TRBJ1-5	NA	TGCAGTGCTAGAGATCCCCTGGACGGACCATTCGGGTATAGCAATCAGCCCCAGCATTTT	CSARDPLDGPFGYSNQPQHF